Below, one TCR beta chain is given with its context. Its antigen is currently unknown. Across eight separate reactions for each sample, cDNA was made. Each UMI harboured a 6-nucleotide sample barcode and was appended via template switching. TCRdb re-called the 5' RACE reads; one entry per CDR3 protein, DNA not given. The ten most abundant clones cover 2.4% of a sample with some 170,000 distinct CDR3 sequences. The sample originates from a study of monozygotic twins with inflammatory bowel disease. The CDR3 spans 13 residues. Looked up from germline, CDR1 is SGHRS and CDR2 is YFSETQ. Whole-study results and caveats: Using the inverse Simpson index, IBD patients had lower TCRbeta diversity than healthy co-twins.

The source material was blood. The V call is TRBV5-1, the J call TRBJ2-5; absent DNA, TCRdb's TRBD1 call cannot be checked. The receptor comes from a human donor with ulcerative colitis or Crohn's disease, or a healthy co-twin of an affected twin (not recorded which). The CDR3 spells CASSLQGSETQYF.